The rows below give T cell receptor beta chains drawn from one sample of a study of control samples from healthy donors and cancer patients. Here immunoSEQ multiplex PCR was the method, and the copy in TCRdb shows in-frame clones only, minus some. Of about 170,000 clones in the sample, around nine tenths were seen once. The specimen was blood. All receptors come from a woman in her 30s in good health. Both conserved end residues are part of each CDR3. The order of the fields is V gene, clone size, J gene, D gene, CDR3 DNA, CDR3 protein. The D gene is left open where the match is weak. Where a row states a size, it is once, few, many or the class of an expanded clone; other rows omit it.

>TRBV5-1|NA|TRBJ1-3|NA
TGCGCCAGCAGCTTGACAGGGCCCAGCTCTGGAAACACCATATATTTT
CASSLTGPSSGNTIYF
>TRBV5-1|NA|TRBJ2-7|NA
TGCGCCAGCAGCTTAGGGACCGAGCAGTACTTC
CASSLGTEQYF
>TRBV24-1|few|TRBJ1-5|NA
TGTGCCACCAGTGATATCGGCACCGGTTGGGCCCAGCATTTT
CATSDIGTGWAQHF
>TRBV5-6|NA|TRBJ1-4|TRBD1
TGTGCCAGCAGCGACTGGGGCGGGACAGGGCATGAAAAACTGTTTTTT
CASSDWGGTGHEKLFF
>TRBV4-2|NA|TRBJ2-2|TRBD2
TGTGCCAGCAGCCAGGGACTAGTCGACACCGGGGAGCTGTTTTTT
CASSQGLVDTGELFF
>TRBV19|NA|TRBJ2-6|TRBD1
TGTGCCAGTAGTGCCCTGACAGGGCCCCTCTCTGGGGCCAACGTCCTGACTTTC
CASSALTGPLSGANVLTF
>TRBV19|once|TRBJ2-1|TRBD2
TGTGCCAGTAGTATGGGACTAGCGGCCATGATACACAATGAGCAGTTCTTC
CASSMGLAAMIHNEQFF
>TRBV28|once|TRBJ2-7|NA
TGTGCCAGCAGTTTATGGCCCTACGAGCAGTACTTC
CASSLWPYEQYF
>TRBV7-2|once|TRBJ1-6|NA
TGTGTCAGCAGCTTAGTTGAAGGGGCTTCACCCCTCCACTTT
CVSSLVEGASPLHF
>TRBV7-8|NA|TRBJ1-1|NA
TGTGCCAGCAGCTTAGGGCAGGGTACTGAAGCTTTCTTT
CASSLGQGTEAFF
>TRBV18|NA|TRBJ1-2|TRBD1
TGTGCCAGCTCACCTTTGGGACAGACCCCAAACTATGGCTACACCTTC
CASSPLGQTPNYGYTF
>TRBV5-1|NA|TRBJ2-2|NA
TGCGCCAGCAGCTTCGCAGGGGAGGACGGGGAGCTGTTTTTT
CASSFAGEDGELFF
>TRBV30|NA|TRBJ1-1|NA
TGTGCCTGGAGTGTACAAAGGGGCACTGAAGCTTTCTTT
CAWSVQRGTEAFF
>TRBV7-9|NA|TRBJ2-5|NA
TGTGCCAGCAGCTTTGAAGACGCCATAGGTGGGACCCAGTACTTC
CASSFEDAIGGTQYF
>TRBV20-1|NA|TRBJ2-1|NA
TGCAGTGCTAGGGCCAATGAGCAGTTCTTC
CSARANEQFF
>TRBV14|NA|TRBJ1-6|TRBD1
TGTGCCAGCAGCTATAGACAGGGTGCGGATTCACCCCTCCACTTT
CASSYRQGADSPLHF
>TRBV7-9|NA|TRBJ1-2|TRBD1
TGTGCCAGCAGCCCCGACAGGGGTAGCTATGGCTACACCTTC
CASSPDRGSYGYTF
>TRBV14|few|TRBJ2-1|TRBD2
TGTGCCAGCAGCCAAGATGTAGGACTAGCGGGAGGAGGGAATGAGCAGTTCTTC
CASSQDVGLAGGGNEQFF
>TRBV28|NA|TRBJ2-7|NA
TGTGCCAGCAGTTTGGAGCAGGGTTTCGAGCAGTACTTC
CASSLEQGFEQYF
>TRBV5-1|NA|TRBJ1-6|TRBD1
TGCGCCAGCAGCTTGGTAGGGACAGATTATAATTCACCCCTCCACTTT
CASSLVGTDYNSPLHF
>TRBV2|once|TRBJ2-1|NA
TGTGCCAGCAACTCGTTTGACAGGCGCAATGAGCAGTTCTTC
CASNSFDRRNEQFF
>TRBV11-2|NA|TRBJ2-7|NA
TGTGCCAGCAGCTTACCCGGGTCGATAAGCTCCTACGAGCAGTACTTC
CASSLPGSISSYEQYF
>TRBV20-1|few|TRBJ2-7|NA
TGCAGTGCAGAGGATGGGGGGGAGCAGTACTTC
CSAEDGGEQYF
>TRBV5-4|NA|TRBJ1-2|TRBD1
TGTGCCAGCAGACCTGGGACAGGGCAGGCCTATGGCTACACCTTC
CASRPGTGQAYGYTF
>TRBV13|NA|TRBJ1-4|NA
TGTGCCAGCAGCTCATCAGGGGCTCGGATCGAAAAACTGTTTTTT
CASSSSGARIEKLFF
>TRBV5-4|NA|TRBJ2-7|TRBD2
TGTGCCAGCAGCTTCGGCGCGTCTAGCGGGAGCGGCTACGAGCAGTACTTC
CASSFGASSGSGYEQYF
>TRBV24-1|NA|TRBJ1-2|NA
TGTGCCACCAGTCAACGGAACTTTCGAGGCTACACCTTC
CATSQRNFRGYTF
>TRBV4-2|NA|TRBJ2-3|TRBD2
TGTGCCAGCAGCCAGACCGCCAGCGGGGGGGCCGGGGATACGCAGTATTTT
CASSQTASGGAGDTQYF
>TRBV5-1|NA|TRBJ2-5|NA
TGCGCCAGCAGGGGGGGAGGTCGGACCCAAGAGACCCAGTACTTC
CASRGGGRTQETQYF
>TRBV28|NA|TRBJ2-5|TRBD2
TGTGCCAGCAGTCCAATCGCGGCACTAGCGACGCGGAGGGCCCAGTACTTC
CASSPIAALATRRAQYF
>TRBV13|NA|TRBJ2-5|NA
TGTGCCAGCAGCCTCACATGGGCGGACGAGACCCAGTACTTC
CASSLTWADETQYF
>TRBV13|NA|TRBJ1-1|NA
TGTGCCAGCAGCTTAGTACTTGGGAACACTGAAGCTTTCTTT
CASSLVLGNTEAFF
>TRBV19|NA|TRBJ1-5|NA
TGTGCCAGTAGTATTTATGGGGCTCAGCCCCAGCATTTT
CASSIYGAQPQHF
>TRBV7-7|NA|TRBJ1-1|TRBD1
TGTGCTAGCAGCCCCGTCGGACAGGGTTTAACTGAAGCTTTCTTT
CASSPVGQGLTEAFF
>TRBV11-2|few|TRBJ2-7|NA
TGTGCCAGCAGCCATTCAGGGTCCCGCGAGCAGTACTTC
CASSHSGSREQYF
>TRBV19|once|TRBJ2-7|NA
TGTGCCAGTAGTATAGGTTCAGTCACCTACGAGCAGTACTTC
CASSIGSVTYEQYF